The source of this TCR beta chain is a study of T cell responses to AZD1222 COVID-19 vaccine (dated by TCRdb to the early 2020s). Looking at the study overall: Because spike-specific TCR depth and breadth did not differ between the two schedules, AZD1222 recipients who got a second dose at roughly 4 weeks were pooled with those who got a second dose at roughly 12 weeks. TCR sequencing covered fewer than 250 trial participants: 207 given two doses of AZD1222 and 26 given two doses of MenACWY control vaccine. Trial participants were enrolled by age into subgroups of 18-55, 56-69 and 70-plus years, and roughly 160, 29 and 62 TCR-sequenced participants, respectively, were included in these subgroups. Findings and caveats that apply to the study as a whole: CD4 TCRs associated with the vaccine covered the entire spike protein, and the dominant responses were in regions 160-218 and 743-854. Nearly half of unique spike-specific TCRs reportedly recognized epitopes outside regions mutated in the B.1.351 and B.1.1.7 variants. Because no day 14 peak-response samples were available, repertoires were characterized only after the peak T cell response. Spike-specific TCR breadth and depth rose significantly after two AZD1222 doses compared with day 0 and with MenACWY recipients. Most participants were white British and females outnumbered males, and the authors suggested that clonal diversity may have been underestimated. Conclusions about previously exposed vaccinees were limited because only six or seven AZD1222 recipients were SARS-CoV-2 seropositive at baseline. The 56-69-year group was small, and its depth increase did not reach significance, likely because of low power.

This sample's time point label indicates: baseline before first vaccination. Vaccinee samples came from UK trials COV001 and COV002, including a single-blind randomized controlled phase 2/3 trial of AZD1222 (ChAdOx1 nCoV-19) in healthy adults. For TCRbeta chain sequencing, PBMC samples were collected from trial participants at day 0 and at day 28 after the second dose. Details on this clone: No cognate antigen has been identified for it. No base qualities exist here, and no much larger clone lies one base off it.

The CDR3 regions of human TCRbeta chains were analyzed by immunosequencing. On the study's bioinformatics: Repertoire TCRs were checked for matches against a reference library of SARS-CoV-2-specific TCRs that had been generated using the MIRA antigen-specificity platform. Breadth was defined as the fraction of unique TCRs that were SARS-CoV-2-associated. Depth was defined as the fraction of total T cells that were SARS-CoV-2-associated. Using the MIRA data, every spike-specific TCR was mapped to the spike region that the TCR reacted to and assigned to either a CD4 or a CD8 class. Log10-transformed breadth and depth values were compared by one-way ANOVA with Sidak's multiple comparisons tests. TCRdb's version of the immuneACCESS table is confined to in-frame rearrangements and falls short of the full clone set. An unresolved V gene accounts for under half of the shortfall where checked; the remainder is of unknown origin. V and J calls and clone size follow that table, whereas D and trimming were derived from the DNA. For this sample the table gives 25,000 to 30,000 clones, of which more than 85% were detected only once. In total, the top ten clones hold over 6.5% of the sample.

The TCR comes from an adult in good health. The sample consisted of peripheral blood, taken on day 0 of AZD1222 vaccination.

For the CDR3, the sequence is CASSGPGLSIYEQYF. The nucleotide sequence reads TGTGCCAGTAGTGGACCGGGACTATCAATCTACGAGCAGTACTTC. The sequence is built from TRBV19 and TRBJ2-7, with 7 bases matching TRBD2. The germline V gene (reference sequence) specifies LNHDA as CDR1 and SQIVND as CDR2. V ends up 5 bases short and J 3 bases short, with an unmatched junction base count of 10. The CDR3 covers 15 residues, taking in both the cysteine and the phenylalanine. Of all the DNA, just the CDR3 is kept, 45 bases in frame from base 1.